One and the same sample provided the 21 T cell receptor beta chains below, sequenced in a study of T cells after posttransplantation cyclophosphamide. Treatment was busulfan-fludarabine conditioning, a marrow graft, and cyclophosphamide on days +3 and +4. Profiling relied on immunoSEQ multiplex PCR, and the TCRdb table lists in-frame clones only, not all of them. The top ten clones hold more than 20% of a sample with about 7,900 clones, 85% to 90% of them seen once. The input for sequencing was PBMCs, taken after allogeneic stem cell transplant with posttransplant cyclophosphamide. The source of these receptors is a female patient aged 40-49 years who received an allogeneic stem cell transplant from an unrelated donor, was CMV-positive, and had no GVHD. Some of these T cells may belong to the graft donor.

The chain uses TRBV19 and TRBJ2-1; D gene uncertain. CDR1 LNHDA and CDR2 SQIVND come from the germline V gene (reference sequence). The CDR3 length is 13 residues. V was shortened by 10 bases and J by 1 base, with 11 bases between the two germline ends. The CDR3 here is CATDSESYNEQFF. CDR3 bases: TGTGCCACCGACTCGGAGTCCTACAATGAGCAGTTCTTC.

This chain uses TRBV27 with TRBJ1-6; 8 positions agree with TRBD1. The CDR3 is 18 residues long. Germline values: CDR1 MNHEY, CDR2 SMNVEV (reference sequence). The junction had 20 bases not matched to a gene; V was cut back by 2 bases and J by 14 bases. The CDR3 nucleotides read TGTGCCAGCAGTTTACAGGGGGCTAGGGCTTTGGGGGATAATGCCCTCCACTTT. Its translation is CASSLQGARALGDNALHF.

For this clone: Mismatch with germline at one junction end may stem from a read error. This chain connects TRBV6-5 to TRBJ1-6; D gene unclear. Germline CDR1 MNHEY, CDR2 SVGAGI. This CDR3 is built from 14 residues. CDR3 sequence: CASSPQAVVSSLHF. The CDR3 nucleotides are TGTGCCAGCAGTCCTCAGGCAGTAGTTTCATCCCTCCACTTT.

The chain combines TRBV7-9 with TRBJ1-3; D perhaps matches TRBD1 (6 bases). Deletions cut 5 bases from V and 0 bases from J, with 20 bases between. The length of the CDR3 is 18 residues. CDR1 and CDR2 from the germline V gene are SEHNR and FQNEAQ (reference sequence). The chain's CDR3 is CASSPPIPGQPSGNTIYF. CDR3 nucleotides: TGTGCCAGCAGCCCCCCAATACCGGGACAACCCTCTGGAAACACCATATATTTT.

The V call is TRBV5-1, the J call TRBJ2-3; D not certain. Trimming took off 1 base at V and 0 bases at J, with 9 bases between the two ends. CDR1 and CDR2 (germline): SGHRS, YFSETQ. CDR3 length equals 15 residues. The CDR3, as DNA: TGCGCCAGCAGCTTGTTTCAGAAGAGCACAGATACGCAGTATTTT. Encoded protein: CASSLFQKSTDTQYF.

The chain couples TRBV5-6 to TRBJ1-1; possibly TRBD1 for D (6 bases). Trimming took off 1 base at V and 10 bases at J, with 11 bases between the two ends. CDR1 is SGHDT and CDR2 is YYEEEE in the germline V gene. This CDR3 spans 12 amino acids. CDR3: CASSLYREGAFF. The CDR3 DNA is TGTGCCAGCAGCTTGTACAGGGAGGGAGCTTTCTTT.

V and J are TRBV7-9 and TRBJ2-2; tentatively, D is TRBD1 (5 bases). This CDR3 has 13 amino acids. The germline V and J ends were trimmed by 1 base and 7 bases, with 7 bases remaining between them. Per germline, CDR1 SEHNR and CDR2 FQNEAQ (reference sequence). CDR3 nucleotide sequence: TGTGCCAGCAGCTTAGTAACAGGCGGGGAGCTGTTTTTT. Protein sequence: CASSLVTGGELFF.

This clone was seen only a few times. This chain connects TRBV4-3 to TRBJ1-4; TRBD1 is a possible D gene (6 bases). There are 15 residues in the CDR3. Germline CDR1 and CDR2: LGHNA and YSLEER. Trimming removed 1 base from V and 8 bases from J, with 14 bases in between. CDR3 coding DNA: TGCGCCAGCAGCCAAGCCCCGCGGCAGGGGGAAAAACTGTTTTTT. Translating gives CASSQAPRQGEKLFF.

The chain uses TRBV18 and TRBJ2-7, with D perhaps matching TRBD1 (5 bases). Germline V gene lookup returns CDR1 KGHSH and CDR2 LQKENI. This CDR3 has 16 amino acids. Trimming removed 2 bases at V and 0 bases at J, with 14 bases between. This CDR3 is CASSPRTLHSSYEQYF. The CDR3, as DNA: TGTGCCAGCTCACCAAGGACACTTCATAGCTCCTACGAGCAGTACTTC.

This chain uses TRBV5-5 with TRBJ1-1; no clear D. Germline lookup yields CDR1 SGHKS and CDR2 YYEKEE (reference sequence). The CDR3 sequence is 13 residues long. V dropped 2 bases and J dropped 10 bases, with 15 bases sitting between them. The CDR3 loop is CASSFRAPAGAFF. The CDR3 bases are TGTGCCAGCAGCTTTCGCGCCCCCGCTGGAGCTTTCTTT.

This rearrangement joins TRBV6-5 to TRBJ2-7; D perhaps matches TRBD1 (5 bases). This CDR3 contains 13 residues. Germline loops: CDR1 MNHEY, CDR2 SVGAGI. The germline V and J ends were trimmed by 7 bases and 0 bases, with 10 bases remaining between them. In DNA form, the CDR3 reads TGTGCCAGCACCGGAAGGGGCTCCTACGAGCAGTACTTC. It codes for CASTGRGSYEQYF.

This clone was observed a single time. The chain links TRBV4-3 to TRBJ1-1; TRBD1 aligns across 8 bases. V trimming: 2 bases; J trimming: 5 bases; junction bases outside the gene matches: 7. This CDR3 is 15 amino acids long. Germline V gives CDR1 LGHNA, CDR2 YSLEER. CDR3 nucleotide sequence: TGCGCCAGCAGCCAACACTCAGGGGGCTGGACTGAAGCTTTCTTT. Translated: CASSQHSGGWTEAFF.

The CDR3 loop reads CASSLSLKYTEAFF. As DNA, the CDR3 is TGTGCCAGCAGTTTATCACTCAAATACACTGAAGCTTTCTTT. The J gene is TRBJ1-1, the V gene TRBV28; no reliable D call. The CDR3 contains 14 residues. CDR1 MDHEN and CDR2 SYDVKM come from the germline V gene. V dropped 1 base and J dropped 3 bases, with 9 bases sitting between them.

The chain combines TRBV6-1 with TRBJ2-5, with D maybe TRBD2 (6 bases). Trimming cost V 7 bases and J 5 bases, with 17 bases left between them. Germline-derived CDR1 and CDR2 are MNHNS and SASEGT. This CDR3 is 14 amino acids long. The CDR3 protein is CASITGLPRETQYF. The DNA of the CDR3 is TGTGCCAGCATCACGGGACTCCCTAGGGAGACCCAGTACTTC.

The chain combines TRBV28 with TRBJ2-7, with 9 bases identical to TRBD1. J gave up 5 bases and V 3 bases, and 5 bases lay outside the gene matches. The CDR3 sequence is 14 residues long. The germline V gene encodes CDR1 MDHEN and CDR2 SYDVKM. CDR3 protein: CASSLGGQGHEQYF. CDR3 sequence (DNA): TGTGCCAGCAGTTTGGGCGGACAGGGGCACGAGCAGTACTTC.

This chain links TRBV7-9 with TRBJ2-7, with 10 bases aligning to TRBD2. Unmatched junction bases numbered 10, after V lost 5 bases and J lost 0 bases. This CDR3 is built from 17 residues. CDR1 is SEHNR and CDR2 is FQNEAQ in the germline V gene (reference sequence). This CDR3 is CASSLRASGGPSYEQYF. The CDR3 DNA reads TGTGCCAGCAGCCTTCGGGCTAGCGGGGGCCCCTCCTACGAGCAGTACTTC.

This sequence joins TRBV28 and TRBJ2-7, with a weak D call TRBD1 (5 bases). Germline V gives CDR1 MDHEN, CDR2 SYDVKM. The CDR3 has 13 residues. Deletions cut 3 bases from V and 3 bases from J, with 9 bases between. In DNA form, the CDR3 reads TGTGCCAGCAGTTTGACAGAGAACTACGAGCAGTACTTC. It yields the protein CASSLTENYEQYF.

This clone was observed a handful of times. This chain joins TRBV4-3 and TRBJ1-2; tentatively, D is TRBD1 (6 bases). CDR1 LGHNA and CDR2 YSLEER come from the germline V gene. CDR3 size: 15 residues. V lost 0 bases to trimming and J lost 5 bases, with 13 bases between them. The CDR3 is CASSQEGRGVYGYTF. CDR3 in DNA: TGCGCCAGCAGCCAAGAGGGCAGGGGAGTTTATGGCTACACCTTC.

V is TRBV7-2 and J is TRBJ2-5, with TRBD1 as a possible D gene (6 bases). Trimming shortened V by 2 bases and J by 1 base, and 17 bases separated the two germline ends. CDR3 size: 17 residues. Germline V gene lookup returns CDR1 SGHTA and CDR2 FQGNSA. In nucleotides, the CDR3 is TGTGCCAGCAGCTTATTCCTGGGGGCAGCCCTCCAAGAGACCCAGTACTTC. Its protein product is CASSLFLGAALQETQYF.

Here the CDR3 reads CASSVVQGPPGELFF. CDR3 DNA sequence: TGTGCCAGCAGCGTAGTTCAGGGCCCCCCCGGGGAGCTGTTTTTT. This chain connects TRBV9 to TRBJ2-2, with D maybe TRBD1 (5 bases). Trimming shortened V by 0 bases and J by 6 bases, and 12 bases separated the two germline ends. This CDR3 spans 15 amino acids. CDR1 is SGDLS and CDR2 is YYNGEE in the germline V gene.

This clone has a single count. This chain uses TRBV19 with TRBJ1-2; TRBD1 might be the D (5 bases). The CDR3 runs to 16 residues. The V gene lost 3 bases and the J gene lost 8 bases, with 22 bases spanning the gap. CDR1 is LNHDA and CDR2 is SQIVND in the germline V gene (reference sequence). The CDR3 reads CASSMVRELPRGGYTF. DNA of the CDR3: TGTGCCAGTAGTATGGTACGGGAGTTACCTAGGGGCGGCTACACCTTC.